The 18 T cell receptor beta chains reported below all come from one sample, sequenced in a study of cytomegalovirus exposure and HLA in healthy donors. The PCR used 60 Vbeta and 13 Jbeta primers. TCRdb's copy holds only in-frame clones and misses some; the assay was immunoSEQ multiplex PCR. There are roughly 54,000 clones in the sample, with 12% held by the top ten. Material for sequencing was PBMCs. These TCRs come from a woman in her 30s in good health and CMV-seropositive.

V is TRBV10-3 and J is TRBJ2-7, with 8 bases aligning to TRBD2. The V segment lost 4 bases and the J segment 1 base; nucleotides outside the gene matches: 6. Germline CDR1 is ENHRY and CDR2 is SYGVKD. The CDR3 runs to 15 residues. The CDR3 DNA reads TGTGCCATCAGTGGGCCCGGGACTAGATCCTACGAGCAGTACTTC. This translates into CAISGPGTRSYEQYF.

In the case of this clone: The junction shows a germline mismatch at one end, possibly a read error. The CDR3 DNA reads TGTGCCAGCAGTGGATCCGGGACTAGCGGGCCATTCTCCGACAATGAGCAGTTCTTC. Amino acid sequence: CASSGSGTSGPFSDNEQFF. The rearrangement uses TRBV28 and TRBJ2-1, with TRBD2 identical over 12 bases. The germline CDR1 and CDR2 sequences are MDHEN and SYDVKM. CDR3 size: 19 residues.

V usage is TRBV30 and J usage is TRBJ2-3; 14 bases map to TRBD2. With V trimmed by 2 bases and J by 3 bases, 4 bases remained unmatched. Germline assignment: CDR1 GTSNPN and CDR2 SVGIG (reference sequence). CDR3 length: 16 amino acids. CDR3 residues: CAWSTGTSGRTDTQYF. The DNA of the CDR3 is TGTGCCTGGAGTACGGGGACTAGCGGGAGAACAGATACGCAGTATTTT.

This chain's CDR3 is CASSPGLAGVSYEQYF. The CDR3 DNA sequence: TGCGCCAGCAGCCCCGGACTAGCGGGGGTCTCCTACGAGCAGTACTTC. The chain joins TRBV5-1 to TRBJ2-7; 13 positions agree with TRBD2. The length of the CDR3 is 16 residues. Germline-derived CDR1 and CDR2 are SGHRS and YFSETQ. The J segment lost 0 bases and the V segment lost 4 bases, leaving 4 bases of the junction unmatched. The full variable domain, rest sourced from reference TRBV5-1 and TRBJ2-7, is KAGVTQTPRYLIKTRGQQVTLSCSPISGHRSVSWYQQTPGQGLQFLFEYFSETQRNKGNFPGRFSGRQFSNSRSEMNVSTLELGDSALYLCASSPGLAGVSYEQYFGPGTRLTVT.

The CDR3 nucleotides are TGTGCCAGCAGCCGCCCAAACAGGGAAGGGAACACTGAAGCTTTCTTT. Its protein is CASSRPNREGNTEAFF. This chain links TRBV7-9 with TRBJ1-1, with D perhaps matching TRBD1 (6 bases). CDR3 length: 16 amino acids. V lost 5 bases, J lost 1 base, and 17 bases lay in between. Per the germline V gene, CDR1 is SEHNR and CDR2 is FQNEAQ (reference sequence).

This rearrangement joins TRBV7-6 to TRBJ2-3; 9 bases are shared with TRBD2. This CDR3 contains 16 residues. Per the germline V gene, CDR1 is SGHVS and CDR2 is FNYEAQ. The V segment lost 0 bases and the J segment 4 bases; nucleotides outside the gene matches: 5. In nucleotides, the CDR3 is TGTGCCAGCAGCTTAGCAGGCGGGGGGGCCGCAGATACGCAGTATTTT. This codes for CASSLAGGGAADTQYF.

Of note for this clone: This sample includes further DNA sequences coding for the same CDR3. The chain links TRBV19 to TRBJ1-6; 7 bases are a match to TRBD1. Germline CDR1 LNHDA, CDR2 SQIVND (reference sequence). The V gene end was trimmed by 5 bases and the J gene end by 10 bases; junction bases not matched to a gene: 11. This CDR3 has 15 amino acids. The CDR3 sequence is CASSSTGGGESPLHF. DNA for the CDR3: TGTGCCAGTAGTTCCACGGGAGGGGGCGAATCACCCCTCCACTTT.

V is TRBV2 and J is TRBJ1-6; D unclear. The CDR3 is 14 amino acids. Germline CDR1 SNHLY, CDR2 FYNNEI. The V gene lost 2 bases and the J gene lost 6 bases, with 8 bases spanning the gap. CDR3 in amino acids: CASSEQDRNSPLHF. As DNA, the CDR3 is TGTGCCAGCAGTGAACAGGATCGTAATTCACCCCTCCACTTT.

This chain joins TRBV7-6 and TRBJ2-7; 10 nucleotides line up with TRBD2. The J segment lost 2 bases and the V segment lost 5 bases, leaving 9 bases of the junction unmatched. The CDR3 contains 16 residues. Germline assignment: CDR1 SGHVS and CDR2 FNYEAQ. CDR3 nucleotide sequence: TGTGCCAGCAGCAACCCTACTAGCGGGATTACCTACGAGCAGTACTTC. This encodes CASSNPTSGITYEQYF.

The chain joins TRBV4-1 to TRBJ1-5; a possible D gene is TRBD1 (5 bases). The CDR3 extends over 14 amino acids. The ends were cut back, 3 bases at V and 6 bases at J, with 12 bases in the middle. Per the germline V gene, CDR1 is MGHRA and CDR2 is YSYEKL. Here the CDR3 DNA reads TGCGCCAGCAGCCAGGGCTCGGGGGGTCAGCCCCAGCATTTT. Encoded protein: CASSQGSGGQPQHF.

The rearrangement links TRBV29-1 to TRBJ2-3, with 9 bases fitting TRBD2. Trimming cost V 3 bases and J 8 bases; bases outside gene matches: 12. Germline assignment: CDR1 SQVTM and CDR2 ANQGSEA. The CDR3 is made up of 15 amino acids. This chain's CDR3 is CSVESLAGTYGTQYF. The CDR3 nucleotides read TGCAGCGTTGAGTCGCTAGCGGGGACCTATGGTACGCAGTATTTT.

As for this clone: An end of the junction differs from the germline gene, which may be a read error. The genes are TRBV30 and TRBJ1-1; 12 nucleotides align to TRBD1. The germline gives CDR1 GTSNPN, CDR2 SVGIG (reference sequence). The CDR3 has 14 residues. The CDR3 region has the DNA TGTGCCTGGAGTGAGGGACAGGGGGCAAGTGAAGATTTCTTT. Protein product: CAWSEGQGASEDFF.

This chain uses TRBV9 with TRBJ2-5; D is possibly TRBD2 (6 bases). V lost 7 bases and J 3 bases, leaving 10 bases between the germline ends. This CDR3 is built from 12 residues. Germline-derived CDR1 and CDR2 are SGDLS and YYNGEE. Here the CDR3 reads CASSGVKETQYF. The CDR3, as DNA: TGTGCCAGCTCGGGGGTGAAAGAGACCCAGTACTTC. Together with reference TRBV9 and TRBJ2-5, the CDR3 gives the full variable domain: DSGVTQTPKHLITATGQRVTLRCSPRSGDLSVYWYQQSLDQGLQFLIQYYNGEERAKGNILERFSAQQFPDLHSELNLSSLELGDSALYFCASSGVKETQYFGPGTRLLVL.

The rearrangement links TRBV4-1 to TRBJ1-5, with TRBD1 as a possible D gene (6 bases). CDR3 length equals 15 residues. Germline V lookup: CDR1 MGHRA, CDR2 YSYEKL. V was trimmed by 2 bases and J by 7 bases, leaving 15 bases between them. This CDR3 reads CASSQLLQGDQPQHF. CDR3 coding DNA: TGCGCCAGCAGCCAACTTCTACAGGGAGACCAGCCCCAGCATTTT.

For this clone: In the same sample, other DNA sequences code for this CDR3. The chain employs TRBV5-1 and TRBJ1-5, with TRBD1 identical over 7 bases. The germline V gene encodes CDR1 SGHRS and CDR2 YFSETQ. The CDR3 length is 14 residues. Germline trimming cut 0 bases from V and 7 bases from J; bases unmatched to any gene: 4. The CDR3 loop is CASSLGQGGQPQHF. The CDR3 DNA reads as TGCGCCAGCAGCTTGGGACAGGGAGGACAGCCCCAGCATTTT.

The chain recombines TRBV27 with TRBJ1-1; TRBD1 agrees at 8 bases. This CDR3 region has 14 residues. After removal of 5 bases from V and 2 bases from J, the junction contained 4 bases not matched to a gene. Per germline, CDR1 MNHEY and CDR2 SMNVEV (reference sequence). The CDR3 DNA sequence: TGTGCCAGCAGTATCACAGGGGGTAACACTGAAGCTTTCTTT. Translating it yields CASSITGGNTEAFF.

The J gene is TRBJ1-1, the V gene TRBV28; the D gene is possibly TRBD1 (5 bases). The CDR3 spans 14 residues. Trimming shortened V by 8 bases and J by 5 bases, and 18 bases separated the two germline ends. Germline V gene lookup returns CDR1 MDHEN and CDR2 SYDVKM. The CDR3 sequence: CASRTLLQGTEAFF. In DNA, the CDR3 is TGTGCCAGCCGCACCCTACTCCAGGGAACTGAAGCTTTCTTT.

J is TRBJ2-1 and V is TRBV10-2, with D tentatively TRBD1 (6 bases). Germline V gives CDR1 WSHSY, CDR2 SAAADI. The CDR3 length is 15 residues. V was shortened by 2 bases and J by 0 bases, with 8 bases between the two germline ends. The CDR3 loop is CASSEQGPSYNEQFF. CDR3 in DNA: TGCGCCAGCAGTGAGCAGGGGCCCTCCTACAATGAGCAGTTCTTC.